This TCR beta chain was sequenced for a study of read filtering for tumor transcriptome and immune sequencing. Study results and caveats: IR-seq and RNA-seq agreed better without single-read clonotypes. This fraction held mixed bone marrow immune cells after CD138-negative sorting.

At least ten counts were recorded for this clonotype. Its antigen is currently unknown. This library used roughly 0.4 ug RNA and molecular barcoded adaptors spanning alpha/delta and beta/gamma chains. Via MiXCR, TCRdb re-called the reads, giving one row per CDR3 protein. The table records about 5,600 distinct CDR3 sequences, 23% of them present only once. The CDR3 spans 17 residues. Germline CDR1 DFQATT, CDR2 SNEGSKA (reference sequence). The V gene end was trimmed by 1 base and the J gene end by 0 bases; junction bases not matched to a gene: 5. The sample consisted of a population of CD138-negative cells sorted from bone marrow. This clonotype was obtained from a donor at least 40 years old with multiple myeloma. The chain has TRBV20-1 and TRBJ2-3; 12 bases line up with TRBD2. The CDR3 loop reads CSARGGLAGLSTDTQYF. Here the CDR3 DNA reads TGCAGTGCTAGAGGGGGACTAGCGGGTCTCAGCACAGATACGCAGTATTTT.